This is a list of T cell receptor beta chains from one sample in a study of blood T cell repertoires in COVID-19. Measured with immunoSEQ multiplex PCR; TCRdb has only the in-frame clones, and not every one. There are about 190,000 clones in the sample; less than 90% occur only once, and 3% to 3.5% lies in the top ten. The specimen sequenced was PBMCs or T cells enriched from blood (not recorded which). The receptors originated from a woman in her twenties or thirties who had been exposed to COVID-19. Both conserved end residues are part of each CDR3. Fields, in order: clone size, V gene, D gene, J gene, CDR3 protein, CDR3 DNA. D genes are given only for firm matches. Clone size is stated in some rows and not others, as once, few, many or a class when expanded.

NA	TRBV10-2	NA	TRBJ1-1	CASSDPQGNTEAFF	TGCGCCAGCAGTGACCCACAGGGAAACACTGAAGCTTTCTTT
NA	TRBV5-4	NA	TRBJ1-3	CASSLGGSGNTIYF	TGTGCCAGCAGCTTGGGAGGGTCTGGAAACACCATATATTTT
once	TRBV9	NA	TRBJ2-2	CASSDRSQGLGTGELFF	TGTGCCAGCAGCGACCGTTCCCAGGGGCTGGGAACCGGGGAGCTGTTTTTT
NA	TRBV7-9	NA	TRBJ1-2	CASSLTLEGNYGYTF	TGTGCCAGCAGCTTAACGTTGGAGGGGAACTATGGCTACACCTTC
NA	TRBV5-4	NA	TRBJ2-2	CASSSKWADTGELFF	TGTGCCAGCAGCTCGAAGTGGGCTGACACCGGGGAGCTGTTTTTT
NA	TRBV7-2	NA	TRBJ1-5	CASSPRGDQQPQHF	TGTGCCAGCAGTCCACGGGGTGACCAACAGCCCCAGCATTTT
NA	TRBV6-5	NA	TRBJ2-2	CASSYFGGSGELFF	TGTGCCAGCAGTTACTTTGGGGGGTCCGGGGAGCTGTTTTTT
NA	TRBV27	TRBD1	TRBJ2-7	CASRPGQAAYEQYF	TGTGCCAGCAGACCGGGACAGGCAGCCTACGAGCAGTACTTC
NA	TRBV3-1/TRBV3-2	TRBD2	TRBJ2-7	CASSPDPSGSYEQYF	TGTGCCAGCAGCCCCGACCCTAGCGGATCCTACGAGCAGTACTTC
once	TRBV4-2	NA	TRBJ2-3	CASSLAPSPDTQYF	TGTGCCAGCAGCCTCGCCCCGAGCCCGGATACGCAGTATTTT
NA	TRBV2	NA	TRBJ1-1	CASSVSGSTEAFF	TGTGCCAGCAGTGTTTCTGGGAGCACTGAAGCTTTCTTT
NA	TRBV9	NA	TRBJ1-2	CASSVVRQGGGYTF	TGTGCCAGCAGCGTAGTCAGGCAGGGAGGTGGCTACACCTTC
NA	TRBV9	TRBD1	TRBJ1-2	CASKGDRGTLNNYGYTF	TGTGCCAGCAAAGGGGACAGGGGAACGTTAAATAACTATGGCTACACCTTC
NA	TRBV7-9	NA	TRBJ2-3	CASSLAMAPTDTQYF	TGTGCCAGCAGCTTAGCGATGGCTCCCACAGATACGCAGTATTTT
NA	TRBV30	TRBD2	TRBJ2-2	CAWRRGGANTGELFF	TGTGCCTGGCGGCGGGGGGGGGCTAACACCGGGGAGCTGTTTTTT
NA	TRBV4-1	NA	TRBJ2-1	CASSLHVGRDEQFF	TGCGCCAGCAGCCTACATGTGGGCAGGGATGAGCAGTTCTTC
NA	TRBV7-9	NA	TRBJ1-4	CASSLRGSNEKLFF	TGTGCCAGCAGCTTACGGGGATCTAATGAAAAACTGTTTTTT
NA	TRBV24-1	NA	TRBJ2-7	CATSDPDQGGYEQYF	TGTGCCACCAGTGACCCCGACCAGGGGGGCTACGAGCAGTACTTC
NA	TRBV7-6	TRBD2	TRBJ2-7	CASSRRAGDSYEQYF	TGTGCCAGCAGCCGCCGGGCGGGGGACTCCTACGAGCAGTACTTC
few	TRBV27	NA	TRBJ2-7	CASSSTGPYEQYF	TGTGCCAGCAGTTCGACAGGCCCCTACGAGCAGTACTTC
NA	TRBV2	NA	TRBJ2-5	CASSAARGLGAYF	TGTGCCAGCAGTGCGGCGCGTGGGCTGGGGGCATACTTC
NA	TRBV7-9	NA	TRBJ1-3	CASPPDIRSGNTIYF	TGTGCCAGTCCACCGGACATCCGCTCTGGAAACACCATATATTTT
many	TRBV28	TRBD1	TRBJ1-2	CASRPRQGGGYGYTF	TGTGCCAGCAGGCCAAGACAGGGGGGAGGTTATGGCTACACCTTC
NA	TRBV19	NA	TRBJ1-2	CASRRAPGNGYTF	TGTGCCAGTAGGAGGGCGCCGGGAAATGGCTACACCTTC
NA	TRBV5-6	NA	TRBJ2-1	CASSLSPINEQFF	TGTGCCAGCAGCTTGAGCCCGATCAATGAGCAGTTCTTC
NA	TRBV3-1/TRBV3-2	NA	TRBJ2-3	CASSQGLTQDTQYF	TGTGCCAGCAGCCAGGGGCTTACACAGGATACGCAGTATTTT
NA	TRBV27	TRBD2	TRBJ2-7	CASSFGGGRSYEQYF	TGTGCCAGCAGTTTCGGCGGGGGACGCTCCTACGAGCAGTACTTC
NA	TRBV7-9	NA	TRBJ1-5	CASSLGGGPQHF	TGTGCCAGCAGCTTAGGGGGGGGGCCCCAGCATTTT
NA	TRBV5-1	TRBD1	TRBJ2-7	CASSPGGQVEQYF	TGCGCCAGCAGCCCAGGGGGACAGGTTGAGCAGTACTTC
NA	TRBV25-1	NA	TRBJ1-4	CASSEYFTGTREKLFF	TGTGCCAGCAGTGAATATTTCACAGGGACGAGGGAAAAACTGTTTTTT
NA	TRBV3-1/TRBV3-2	NA	TRBJ2-5	CASSPAGKETQYF	TGTGCCAGCAGCCCCGCGGGGAAAGAGACCCAGTACTTC
NA	TRBV12-5	NA	TRBJ1-1	CASGSPITFVDTFGAFF	TGTGCTAGTGGTTCGCCAATAACATTTGTCGACACCTTTGGGGCTTTCTTT
once	TRBV5-1	NA	TRBJ2-2	CASSDIATGELFF	TGCGCCAGCAGCGACATAGCGACCGGGGAGCTGTTTTTT
many	TRBV5-6	NA	TRBJ1-2	CASRATTTRSGYTF	TGTGCCAGCAGGGCGACGACCACGCGGAGTGGCTACACCTTC
once	TRBV11-2	NA	TRBJ2-7	CASSSRLAYPYEQYF	TGTGCCAGCAGCTCACGACTGGCTTACCCCTACGAGCAGTACTTC
NA	TRBV5-1	NA	TRBJ1-5	CASSLAPSQPQHF	TGCGCCAGCAGCTTGGCTCCCAGTCAGCCCCAGCATTTT
once	TRBV7-9	NA	TRBJ1-4	CASSPLGSGRGEKLFF	TGTGCCAGCAGCCCCCTGGGTTCGGGGAGGGGTGAAAAACTGTTTTTT
NA	TRBV2	NA	TRBJ2-6	CASSAQARGSGANVLTF	TGTGCCAGCAGTGCGCAGGCTAGGGGATCTGGGGCCAACGTCCTGACTTTC
NA	TRBV5-1	NA	TRBJ2-2	CASGPVNTGELFF	TGCGCCAGTGGGCCGGTGAACACCGGGGAGCTGTTTTTT
NA	TRBV5-4	NA	TRBJ2-7	CASSLVGEPVYEQYF	TGTGCCAGCAGCTTGGTCGGGGAACCAGTCTACGAGCAGTACTTC
NA	TRBV10-2	TRBD1	TRBJ1-3	CATSGTGDLRSGNTIYF	TGCGCCACCTCCGGGACAGGGGATTTACGCTCTGGAAACACCATATATTTT
NA	TRBV7-3	TRBD1	TRBJ1-1	CASSLGTGNTEAFF	TGTGCCAGCAGCTTGGGGACAGGGAACACTGAAGCTTTCTTT
NA	TRBV10-2	TRBD1	TRBJ1-5	CASSESDRVNQPQHF	TGCGCCAGCAGTGAGTCTGACAGGGTCAATCAGCCCCAGCATTTT
many	TRBV6-4	TRBD2	TRBJ2-6	CASSDGLGGSGANVLTF	TGTGCCAGCAGTGACGGACTAGGAGGCTCTGGGGCCAACGTCCTGACTTTC
NA	TRBV7-9	TRBD1	TRBJ1-1	CASSFRTGQNTEAFF	TGTGCCAGCAGCTTCCGGACAGGACAGAACACTGAAGCTTTCTTT
NA	TRBV14	NA	TRBJ2-1	CAIDRTDNEQFF	TGTGCCATAGATAGGACAGACAATGAGCAGTTCTTC
few	TRBV2	TRBD1	TRBJ1-1	CASAIQGVTDTEAFF	TGTGCCAGCGCCATACAGGGGGTAACGGACACTGAAGCTTTCTTT
NA	TRBV5-1	NA	TRBJ1-1	CASSIQGLGTEAFF	TGCGCCAGCAGCATACAGGGCCTGGGCACTGAAGCTTTCTTT
once	TRBV11-2	NA	TRBJ1-1	CASSLALQRGMNTEAFF	TGTGCCAGCAGCTTAGCCCTGCAGAGGGGGATGAACACTGAAGCTTTCTTT
NA	TRBV6-5	NA	TRBJ1-1	CASSPKAGNTEAFF	TGTGCCAGCAGCCCAAAAGCGGGGAACACTGAAGCTTTCTTT
NA	TRBV5-6	NA	TRBJ2-7	CASSRDRSYEQYF	TGTGCCAGCAGCCGAGACAGGTCCTACGAGCAGTACTTC
NA	TRBV19	TRBD1	TRBJ1-4	CASRTPTGDPTTNEKLFF	TGTGCCAGTAGAACCCCCACAGGGGATCCGACAACTAATGAAAAACTGTTTTTT
NA	TRBV7-3	NA	TRBJ2-5	CASSKSDFETQYF	TGTGCCAGCAGCAAATCGGACTTTGAGACCCAGTACTTC
once	TRBV11-2	TRBD1	TRBJ1-1	CASSGLQGRRNTEAFF	TGTGCCAGCAGCGGATTACAGGGGCGCAGGAACACTGAAGCTTTCTTT
once	TRBV3-1/TRBV3-2	NA	TRBJ1-1	CASSQTANTEAFF	TGTGCCAGCAGTCAGACAGCGAACACTGAAGCTTTCTTT